The following is a T cell receptor beta chain sequence with its context. The antigen is not known. V was trimmed by 1 base and J by 8 bases, leaving 17 bases between them. CDR3 length: 15 amino acids. CDR1 is SNHLY and CDR2 is FYNNEI in the germline V gene. An approximately 130-subject validation cohort, separate from the 666-subject first cohort, supplied the donors. This specimen comes from a study of cytomegalovirus exposure and HLA in healthy donors. Study results and limitations: Investigators reported 150 to 200 TCR beta chains as tied to cytomegalovirus. In vitro assays verified that a few CMV-associated chains recognized CMV antigens specifically.

The assay was immunoSEQ multiplex PCR, and TCRdb's table has in-frame clones only and misses some. The data hold 90,000 to 130,000 clones, with around 95% observed a single time. This rearrangement joins TRBV2 to TRBJ1-2; D ambiguous. Source material: PBMCs. The receptor was isolated from a woman under 30 in good health and CMV-seronegative. CDR3 bases: TGTGCCAGCAGTGAAGGGCCGGCGGGTGCGGGCGGCTACACCTTC. Translation: CASSEGPAGAGGYTF.